These T cell receptor beta chains were read from a single sample in a study of CD8 T cells in Susac syndrome. TCRdb ran MiXCR on the immunoSEQ multiplex PCR reads and lists one entry per CDR3 protein. The profile covers 200,000 to 300,000 distinct CDR3 sequences, with 80% to 95% appearing a single time and 0.06% to 0.08% taken by the ten largest. Sequencing was carried out using CD4+ T cells from PBMCs. The receptors derive from a human donor with multiple sclerosis. CDR3s include the opening cysteine and the closing phenylalanine or tryptophan. Fields, in order: D gene, J gene, V gene, clone size, CDR3 protein, CDR3 DNA. The D gene is left open where the match is weak. Not every row has a clone size; where given, it reads once, few, many or a size class.

D gene: TRBD2; J gene: TRBJ2-3; V gene: TRBV12-3/TRBV12-4; clone size: .; CDR3 protein: CASSPVAPGGQMAQYF; CDR3 DNA: TGTGCCAGCAGTCCGGTGGCTCCGGGGGGGCAAATGGCGCAGTATTTT
D gene: .; J gene: TRBJ1-3; V gene: TRBV14; clone size: .; CDR3 protein: CASSLTGNTIYF; CDR3 DNA: TGTGCCAGCAGCTTGACAGGAAACACCATATATTTT
D gene: TRBD2; J gene: TRBJ2-2; V gene: TRBV15; clone size: .; CDR3 protein: CATSRTGTSGRGGELFF; CDR3 DNA: TGTGCCACCAGCAGAACCGGGACTAGCGGGAGAGGTGGGGAGCTGTTTTTT
D gene: .; J gene: TRBJ1-4; V gene: TRBV12-3/TRBV12-4; clone size: .; CDR3 protein: CASTGRTGNEKLFF; CDR3 DNA: TGTGCCAGCACTGGAAGGACGGGGAATGAAAAACTGTTTTTT
D gene: .; J gene: TRBJ2-5; V gene: TRBV12-3/TRBV12-4; clone size: .; CDR3 protein: CASSLDEETQYF; CDR3 DNA: TGTGCCAGCAGTTTGGACGAAGAGACCCAGTACTTC
D gene: .; J gene: TRBJ1-3; V gene: TRBV10-2; clone size: once; CDR3 protein: CASRDSGNTIYF; CDR3 DNA: TGCGCCAGCAGGGACAGTGGAAACACCATATATTTT
D gene: TRBD1; J gene: TRBJ2-7; V gene: TRBV28; clone size: .; CDR3 protein: CASSSSLTGTATYEQYF; CDR3 DNA: TGTGCCAGCAGCTCCTCACTCACCGGGACAGCCACCTACGAGCAGTACTTC
D gene: TRBD1; J gene: TRBJ1-1; V gene: TRBV6-1; clone size: .; CDR3 protein: CATLTGLNTEAFF; CDR3 DNA: TGTGCCACCCTGACAGGGCTGAACACTGAAGCTTTCTTT
D gene: .; J gene: TRBJ1-2; V gene: TRBV20-1; clone size: once; CDR3 protein: CSGAILQGVLVAYGYTF; CDR3 DNA: TGCAGTGGGGCGATACTGCAGGGAGTTTTAGTAGCGTATGGCTACACCTTC
D gene: .; J gene: TRBJ2-1; V gene: TRBV30; clone size: .; CDR3 protein: CAWSRDLSSEQFF; CDR3 DNA: TGTGCCTGGAGTAGGGACCTCTCGAGTGAGCAGTTCTTC
D gene: .; J gene: TRBJ2-3; V gene: TRBV12-3/TRBV12-4; clone size: .; CDR3 protein: CASSLAGGHADTQYF; CDR3 DNA: TGTGCCAGCAGTTTAGCGGGGGGGCACGCAGATACGCAGTATTTT
D gene: TRBD1; J gene: TRBJ2-5; V gene: TRBV12-3/TRBV12-4; clone size: .; CDR3 protein: CASSVSGGRGPPYQETQYF; CDR3 DNA: TGTGCCAGCAGTGTTTCCGGCGGCAGGGGGCCACCGTACCAAGAGACCCAGTACTTC
D gene: .; J gene: TRBJ1-5; V gene: TRBV6-1; clone size: .; CDR3 protein: CASVSTHSNQPQHF; CDR3 DNA: TGTGCCAGTGTTTCCACTCATAGCAATCAGCCCCAGCATTTT
D gene: .; J gene: TRBJ1-1; V gene: TRBV27; clone size: .; CDR3 protein: CASRSVHTEAFF; CDR3 DNA: TGTGCCAGCAGATCGGTCCACACTGAAGCTTTCTTT
D gene: .; J gene: TRBJ2-4; V gene: TRBV19; clone size: once; CDR3 protein: CASTNGGRRNIQYF; CDR3 DNA: TGTGCCAGTACCAACGGGGGGCGCAGAAACATTCAGTACTTC
D gene: TRBD1; J gene: TRBJ1-1; V gene: TRBV7-3; clone size: .; CDR3 protein: CASSLTAGGETEAFF; CDR3 DNA: TGTGCCAGCAGCTTAACGGCAGGGGGAGAAACTGAAGCTTTCTTT
D gene: .; J gene: TRBJ1-1; V gene: TRBV12-3/TRBV12-4; clone size: .; CDR3 protein: CASSIWSTEAFF; CDR3 DNA: TGTGCCAGCAGTATCTGGAGCACTGAAGCTTTCTTT
D gene: .; J gene: TRBJ1-4; V gene: TRBV27; clone size: .; CDR3 protein: CASSFTIPSQRSEKLFF; CDR3 DNA: TGTGCCAGCAGTTTTACGATCCCGTCCCAGCGGAGTGAAAAACTGTTTTTT
D gene: TRBD2; J gene: TRBJ2-7; V gene: TRBV5-1; clone size: .; CDR3 protein: CASSRLGGGNEQYF; CDR3 DNA: TGCGCCAGCAGCAGACTGGGCGGGGGTAACGAGCAGTACTTC
D gene: TRBD2; J gene: TRBJ2-5; V gene: TRBV7-2; clone size: .; CDR3 protein: CASSPRGVGTQYF; CDR3 DNA: TGTGCCAGCAGCCCACGGGGGGTGGGGACCCAGTACTTC
D gene: TRBD2; J gene: TRBJ2-3; V gene: TRBV6-5; clone size: .; CDR3 protein: CASRIAGAPTDTQYF; CDR3 DNA: TGTGCCAGCAGAATAGCGGGAGCCCCCACAGATACGCAGTATTTT
D gene: .; J gene: TRBJ2-3; V gene: TRBV2; clone size: .; CDR3 protein: CASRLPGFADTQYF; CDR3 DNA: TGTGCCAGCAGACTTCCGGGGTTTGCAGATACGCAGTATTTT
D gene: .; J gene: TRBJ2-4; V gene: TRBV6-5; clone size: .; CDR3 protein: CASKSGFLGQNIQYF; CDR3 DNA: TGTGCCAGCAAATCGGGATTTCTAGGCCAAAACATTCAGTACTTC
D gene: .; J gene: TRBJ2-7; V gene: TRBV5-1; clone size: .; CDR3 protein: CASRPRTVGYEQYF; CDR3 DNA: TGCGCCAGCAGACCAAGGACAGTCGGCTACGAGCAGTACTTC
D gene: .; J gene: TRBJ2-1; V gene: TRBV6-1; clone size: .; CDR3 protein: CASSEYYSGEQFF; CDR3 DNA: TGTGCCAGCAGTGAATACTATAGTGGTGAGCAGTTCTTC
D gene: TRBD2; J gene: TRBJ2-3; V gene: TRBV7-6; clone size: .; CDR3 protein: CASSLGTSGSDTQYF; CDR3 DNA: TGTGCCAGCAGCTTGGGGACTAGCGGTTCGGATACGCAGTATTTT
D gene: .; J gene: TRBJ2-3; V gene: TRBV5-4; clone size: .; CDR3 protein: CASSFFVADTQYF; CDR3 DNA: TGTGCCAGCAGCTTCTTTGTGGCAGATACGCAGTATTTT
D gene: TRBD2; J gene: TRBJ2-1; V gene: TRBV20-1; clone size: .; CDR3 protein: CSASPPRGGWDEQFF; CDR3 DNA: TGCAGTGCTAGCCCGCCGCGGGGGGGCTGGGATGAGCAGTTCTTC
D gene: .; J gene: TRBJ1-2; V gene: TRBV19; clone size: .; CDR3 protein: CASRGAGTPLRYGYTF; CDR3 DNA: TGTGCCAGTAGAGGAGCAGGGACGCCACTAAGATATGGCTACACCTTC
D gene: TRBD1; J gene: TRBJ1-1; V gene: TRBV9; clone size: .; CDR3 protein: CASSPRQGISTEAFF; CDR3 DNA: TGTGCCAGCAGCCCCCGACAGGGTATCAGTACTGAAGCTTTCTTT
D gene: TRBD2; J gene: TRBJ2-1; V gene: TRBV2; clone size: .; CDR3 protein: CASSDTSGSRTYNEQFF; CDR3 DNA: TGTGCCAGCAGTGACACTAGCGGGAGCAGAACCTACAATGAGCAGTTCTTC
D gene: .; J gene: TRBJ1-4; V gene: TRBV24-1; clone size: .; CDR3 protein: CATSDVTTTNEKLFF; CDR3 DNA: TGTGCCACCAGTGACGTAACAACAACTAATGAAAAACTGTTTTTT
D gene: TRBD2; J gene: TRBJ2-5; V gene: TRBV20-1; clone size: .; CDR3 protein: CSAREGGRYQETQYF; CDR3 DNA: TGCAGTGCTAGAGAGGGCGGGAGGTACCAAGAGACCCAGTACTTC
D gene: .; J gene: TRBJ1-1; V gene: TRBV7-9; clone size: .; CDR3 protein: CASSLSLSQNEAFF; CDR3 DNA: TGTGCCAGCAGCTTAAGTCTCAGTCAGAACGAAGCTTTCTTT
D gene: TRBD1; J gene: TRBJ2-4; V gene: TRBV5-6; clone size: .; CDR3 protein: CASSLAGRGRELAKNIQYF; CDR3 DNA: TGTGCCAGCAGCTTGGCGGGCAGGGGGCGAGAGTTGGCCAAAAACATTCAGTACTTC
D gene: .; J gene: TRBJ2-5; V gene: TRBV19; clone size: .; CDR3 protein: CASSIDRQETQYF; CDR3 DNA: TGTGCCAGTAGTATTGACCGGCAAGAGACCCAGTACTTC
D gene: .; J gene: TRBJ2-2; V gene: TRBV29-1; clone size: .; CDR3 protein: CSVRTEANTGELFF; CDR3 DNA: TGCAGCGTCCGGACAGAAGCGAACACCGGGGAGCTGTTTTTT
D gene: TRBD1; J gene: TRBJ1-2; V gene: TRBV7-8; clone size: .; CDR3 protein: CASSWGTGGGYGYTF; CDR3 DNA: TGTGCCAGCAGCTGGGGGACAGGGGGTGGCTATGGCTACACCTTC
D gene: .; J gene: TRBJ1-1; V gene: TRBV20-1; clone size: .; CDR3 protein: CSAERGTEAFF; CDR3 DNA: TGCAGTGCTGAACGCGGCACTGAAGCTTTCTTT
D gene: .; J gene: TRBJ1-3; V gene: TRBV6-2/TRBV6-3; clone size: .; CDR3 protein: CASSYSGSGNTIYF; CDR3 DNA: TGTGCCAGCAGTTACTCTGGTTCTGGAAACACCATATATTTT
D gene: .; J gene: TRBJ2-1; V gene: TRBV28; clone size: once; CDR3 protein: CASMHRSYNEQFF; CDR3 DNA: TGTGCCAGCATGCACCGCTCCTACAATGAGCAGTTCTTC
D gene: .; J gene: TRBJ2-1; V gene: TRBV4-1; clone size: .; CDR3 protein: CASSQVDIFSYNEQFF; CDR3 DNA: TGCGCCAGCAGCCAAGTGGACATTTTCTCCTACAATGAGCAGTTCTTC
D gene: .; J gene: TRBJ2-2; V gene: TRBV7-3; clone size: .; CDR3 protein: CASSLGLSGDGELFF; CDR3 DNA: TGTGCCAGCAGCCTTGGACTTTCTGGAGACGGGGAGCTGTTTTTT
D gene: .; J gene: TRBJ1-6; V gene: TRBV19; clone size: .; CDR3 protein: CASSRRGGNSPLHF; CDR3 DNA: TGTGCCAGTAGTCGCCGTGGGGGGAATTCACCCCTCCACTTT
D gene: .; J gene: TRBJ1-6; V gene: TRBV5-1; clone size: once; CDR3 protein: CASSLRDSDSPLHF; CDR3 DNA: TGCGCCAGCAGCTTAAGGGATTCGGATTCACCCCTCCACTTT
D gene: .; J gene: TRBJ1-1; V gene: TRBV6-6; clone size: .; CDR3 protein: CASSSTGWAAFF; CDR3 DNA: TGTGCCAGCAGTAGCACAGGCTGGGCAGCTTTCTTT
D gene: .; J gene: TRBJ2-4; V gene: TRBV28; clone size: .; CDR3 protein: CASSLYGNLAKNIQYF; CDR3 DNA: TGTGCCAGCAGTTTATATGGGAACCTAGCCAAAAACATTCAGTACTTC
D gene: TRBD2; J gene: TRBJ2-1; V gene: TRBV5-1; clone size: .; CDR3 protein: CASSLAPSGGNNEQFF; CDR3 DNA: TGCGCCAGCAGCTTGGCCCCAAGCGGGGGGAACAATGAGCAGTTCTTC
D gene: .; J gene: TRBJ2-7; V gene: TRBV19; clone size: .; CDR3 protein: CASSIAPGIYEQYF; CDR3 DNA: TGTGCCAGTAGTATAGCCCCTGGGATCTACGAGCAGTACTTC
D gene: .; J gene: TRBJ2-3; V gene: TRBV5-1; clone size: .; CDR3 protein: CASSLDGVDTDTQYF; CDR3 DNA: TGCGCCAGCAGCTTGGATGGGGTAGACACAGATACGCAGTATTTT
D gene: .; J gene: TRBJ2-5; V gene: TRBV20-1; clone size: .; CDR3 protein: CSATLGGSETQYF; CDR3 DNA: TGCAGTGCTACATTGGGGGGCAGCGAGACCCAGTACTTC
D gene: TRBD2; J gene: TRBJ2-3; V gene: TRBV6-5; clone size: .; CDR3 protein: CASRVSGESTDTQYF; CDR3 DNA: TGTGCCAGCAGGGTTAGCGGGGAGTCCACAGATACGCAGTATTTT